This T cell receptor beta chain was obtained from a study of T cell repertoires in ileal Crohn's disease. Whole-study context: Postoperative therapy was given to about half: more than 10 thiopurines, around 20 anti-TNF agents. Whole-study results and caveats: Clonal expansions were more frequent in active smokers than non-smokers at surgery.

Measured with immunoSEQ multiplex PCR; TCRdb has only the in-frame clones, and not every one. The sample holds about 4,900 clones; 87% are singletons and the top ten take 4.5% to 6%. Eligibility required adulthood, ileal or ileocolonic Crohn's disease and indicated ileocolonic resection. As to this clone: Its target is unknown.

V shed 4 bases, J shed 1 base, and the junction held 10 bases outside the gene matches. The CDR3 length is 16 residues. The germline V gene encodes CDR1 SGHRS and CDR2 YFSETQ. The receptor's source is an adult with Crohn's disease. The chain has TRBV5-1 and TRBJ2-5, with 7 bases aligning to TRBD2. The sample consisted of ileal tissue. CDR3 in amino acids: CASSPRLARGQETQYF. The CDR3 DNA reads TGCGCCAGCAGCCCCCGACTAGCTAGGGGCCAAGAGACCCAGTACTTC.